This T cell receptor (beta chain) came from a study of T cell responses to AZD1222 COVID-19 vaccine. Study-level points and caveats: Baseline seropositivity characterized only a handful of AZD1222 recipients. A mostly white British donor set with more females was recruited, and clonal diversity was possibly underestimated. Close to half of all spike-specific TCRs reportedly target regions of the variants that are unmutated.

Pooling of second doses given at about 4 or about 12 weeks was done. This clone came up a few times. Its matching antigen is unknown. Germline values: CDR1 LNHDA, CDR2 SQIVND (reference sequence). Trimming shortened V by 0 bases and J by 6 bases, and 9 bases separated the two germline ends. The CDR3 consists of 13 residues. Here immunoSEQ multiplex PCR was the method, and the copy in TCRdb shows in-frame clones only, minus some. The table has more than 110,000 clones, 90% to 95% seen once. The source of this sequence is an adult who received the AZD1222 COVID-19 vaccine. The chain combines TRBV19 with TRBJ2-7; no definite D call. Specimen: peripheral blood, collected 28 days after the second AZD1222 dose. Here the CDR3 DNA reads TGTGCCAGTAGTATAGATCGAATCACCGAGCAGTACTTC. Its protein is CASSIDRITEQYF.